This TCR beta chain is drawn from a study of shared clonotypes between healthy human individuals. Overall study findings and caveats: Clonotypes not shared had lower generation probabilities than those common to all four donors.

Trimming cost V 0 bases and J 4 bases, with 6 bases left between them. Germline V lookup: CDR1 SEHNR, CDR2 FQNEAQ (reference sequence). The CDR3 has 14 amino acids. This clone was found a few times. The antigen is not known. This sample includes further DNA sequences coding for the same CDR3. TCRdb's table, derived via immunoSEQ multiplex PCR, lists solely in-frame clones and lacks some. The sample shows 2 million to 2.5 million clones, approximately 94% of them seen only once. The TCR was taken from a man aged 18 to 30 in good health. V is TRBV7-9 and J is TRBJ1-4; unclear D gene. Sequencing was carried out using naive CD4+ T cells sorted from blood. The subset is: CD45RA+ positively selected. This CDR3 reads CASSLAEINEKLFF. CDR3 nucleotides: TGTGCCAGCAGCTTAGCAGAAATTAATGAAAAACTGTTTTTT.